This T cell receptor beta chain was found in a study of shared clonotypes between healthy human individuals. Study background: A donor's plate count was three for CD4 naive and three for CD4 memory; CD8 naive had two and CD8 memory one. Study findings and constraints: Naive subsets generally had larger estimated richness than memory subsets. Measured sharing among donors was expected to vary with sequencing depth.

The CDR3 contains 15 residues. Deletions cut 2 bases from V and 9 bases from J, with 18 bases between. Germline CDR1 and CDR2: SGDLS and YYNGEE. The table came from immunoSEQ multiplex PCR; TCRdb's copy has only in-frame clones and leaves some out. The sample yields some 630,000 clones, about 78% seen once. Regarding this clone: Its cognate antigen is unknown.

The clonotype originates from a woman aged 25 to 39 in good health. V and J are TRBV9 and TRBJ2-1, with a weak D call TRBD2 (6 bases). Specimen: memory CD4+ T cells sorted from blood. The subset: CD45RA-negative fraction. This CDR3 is CASSVDRWGDSEQFF. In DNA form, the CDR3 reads TGTGCCAGCAGCGTGGACCGGTGGGGGGATAGTGAGCAGTTCTTC.